The 29 T cell receptor beta chains below all came from one sample that was sequenced in a study of T cells in Graves' hyperthyroidism and ophthalmopathy (dated by TCRdb to the late 2010s). Libraries were constructed by multiplex PCR. Instrument used: Illumina HiSeq 2000. Amplification of TCR beta CDR3 regions was carried out from RNA transcripts. A first-round RT-PCR of the TCR CDR3 used the HTBI primer set with the Qiagen OneStep RT-PCR kit. Through fastp at Q25 and MiXCR, TCRdb rebuilt clones from the public reads, retaining in-frame beta chains. For every CDR3 protein sequence, its rows merge into one entry that carries the most common genes and DNA. For this sample the table gives approximately 300,000 distinct CDR3 sequences, of which 15% to 20% were detected only once. Approximately 60% of the sample is taken by the ten largest. Sequenced: blood. These receptors originate from an older woman with Graves' ophthalmopathy.

The chain recombines TRBV29-1 with TRBJ2-7; 7 bases are shared with TRBD2. CDR1 is SQVTM and CDR2 is ANQGSEA in the germline V gene. V shed 4 bases, J shed 3 bases, and the junction held 0 bases outside the gene matches. This CDR3 comprises 11 residues. The CDR3 DNA reads as TGCAGCGTTGGGGAGGGCTACGAGCAGTACTTC. This codes for CSVGEGYEQYF.

In this sample, this clonotype turned up many times. The V and J genes are TRBV5-1 and TRBJ2-3; 10 bases map to TRBD1. Germline-derived CDR1 and CDR2 are SGHRS and YFSETQ. Germline trimming cut 0 bases from V and 4 bases from J; bases unmatched to any gene: 2. The CDR3 is 15 amino acids. CDR3 loop: CASSLGDRGADTQYF. CDR3 DNA: TGCGCCAGCAGCTTGGGGGACAGGGGAGCAGATACGCAGTATTTT.

This clonotype was seen a few times. This chain connects TRBV7-8 to TRBJ2-7, with D unclear. The V gene's germline CDR1 is SGHVS and CDR2 FQNEAQ. This CDR3 spans 12 amino acids. V gave up 1 base and J gave up 5 bases, with 6 bases separating them. This chain's CDR3 is CASSLVSDEQYF. Written as DNA, the CDR3 is TGTGCCAGCAGCTTAGTATCTGACGAGCAGTACTTC.

For this clonotype: A much larger clone differs by one base, so this may be a read error. The rearrangement uses TRBV7-2 and TRBJ1-2, with D uncertain. Germline CDR1 SGHTA, CDR2 FQGNSA. The CDR3 totals 16 residues. Trimming cost V 6 bases and J 3 bases, with 20 bases left between them. CDR3 loop: CASRPAPYANHYGYTF. The CDR3, as DNA: TGTGCCAGCAGACCAGCACCTTATGCCAACCACTATGGCTACACCTTC.

A few counts support this clonotype. This chain connects TRBV9 to TRBJ2-7; possibly TRBD1 for D (6 bases). Germline CDR1 and CDR2: SGDLS and YYNGEE. CDR3 size: 15 residues. The V end was cut by 3 bases, the J end by 4 bases, with 17 bases between. CDR3 sequence (DNA): TGTGCCAGCAGCGGTAACGGGACACCCTTTTACGAGCAGTACTTC. It yields the protein CASSGNGTPFYEQYF.

This clonotype was observed many times. This chain connects TRBV7-8 to TRBJ2-3; D possibly corresponds to TRBD2 (5 bases). Deletions cut 1 base from V and 11 bases from J, with 19 bases between. Germline CDR1 SGHVS, CDR2 FQNEAQ. The CDR3 runs 15 residues. The DNA for the CDR3 is TGTGCCAGCAGCTTAGAGTGGTCGAAAGAGGGCGAGCAGTATTTT. Its translation: CASSLEWSKEGEQYF.

This clonotype was counted many times. This chain connects TRBV2 to TRBJ2-7, with D possibly TRBD1 on 6 matching bases. Trimming shortened V by 7 bases and J by 6 bases, and 10 bases separated the two germline ends. CDR1 is SNHLY, CDR2 FYNNEI, per germline. The CDR3 runs to 11 residues. CDR3 region: CASTLDSEQYF. The CDR3 bases are TGTGCCAGCACCTTGGACAGCGAGCAGTACTTC.

This clonotype was counted a few times. The chain uses TRBV3-1 and TRBJ2-5; 11 bases map to TRBD2. This CDR3 comprises 16 residues. Germline CDR1 LGHDT, CDR2 YNNKEL (reference sequence). V lost 4 bases, J lost 5 bases, and 9 bases stayed unmatched. CDR3 residues: CASSPIAGGPSETQYF. CDR3 bases: TGTGCCAGCAGCCCTATAGCGGGAGGGCCCTCGGAGACCCAGTACTTC.

The chain carries TRBV5-6 and TRBJ2-2; perhaps TRBD2 as D (7 bases). The length of the CDR3 is 16 residues. Between the trimmed V and J ends, which lost 1 base and 5 bases, there was a span of 15 bases. Germline V gene lookup returns CDR1 SGHDT and CDR2 YYEEEE. CDR3 sequence: CASSLFGGRETGELFF. The CDR3 DNA sequence: TGTGCCAGCAGCTTGTTCGGGGGGCGAGAGACCGGGGAGCTGTTTTTT.

This clonotype was counted ten times or more. The rearrangement uses TRBV11-2 and TRBJ1-1, with D hard to call. The CDR3 runs to 15 residues. Trimming cost V 5 bases and J 3 bases, with 16 bases left between them. CDR1 and CDR2 from the germline V gene are SGHAT and FQNNGV. As DNA, the CDR3 is TGTGCCAGCAGCCCCCGGGCTCTGGAAGACACTGAAGCTTTCTTT. This gives the protein CASSPRALEDTEAFF.

This clonotype was seen at least ten times. This sequence joins TRBV5-1 and TRBJ1-4; D is unclear. The CDR3 is 18 amino acids. Germline V gene sequence: CDR1 SGHRS, CDR2 YFSETQ. V was clipped by 4 bases and J by 1 base, with 20 bases between them. The CDR3 sequence: CASSPRPPSFGTNEKLFF. The CDR3 nucleotides are TGCGCCAGCAGCCCGCGACCCCCGTCATTTGGAACTAATGAAAAACTGTTTTTT. Drawing the rest from reference TRBV5-1 and TRBJ1-4, the complete variable domain is KAGVTQTPRYLIKTRGQQVTLSCSPISGHRSVSWYQQTPGQGLQFLFEYFSETQRNKGNFPGRFSGRQFSNSRSEMNVSTLELGDSALYLCASSPRPPSFGTNEKLFFGSGTQLSVL.

In DNA, the CDR3 is TGTGCCAGCAGCTTGGCTGGCGTGGGGAATCAGCCCCAGCATTTT. It is translated as CASSLAGVGNQPQHF. J is TRBJ1-5 and V is TRBV5-8; D not certain. The CDR3 has 15 residues. The V end was cut by 0 bases, the J end by 4 bases, with 11 bases between. The germline CDR1 and CDR2 sequences are SGHTS and YDEGEE.

Many counts were recorded for this clonotype. The chain couples TRBV20-1 to TRBJ1-1, with a tentative D call TRBD1 (5 bases). The CDR3 spans 14 residues. V was pared by 0 bases and J by 6 bases, with 14 bases between. The germline V gene encodes CDR1 DFQATT and CDR2 SNEGSKA (reference sequence). CDR3 in amino acids: CSARDIRGGAEAFF. CDR3 in DNA: TGCAGTGCTAGAGATATACGGGGGGGGGCTGAAGCTTTCTTT.

This clonotype was picked up many times. CDR3 protein: CASSPGTEWGEQFF. CDR3 DNA: TGTGCCAGCAGCCCTGGGACAGAGTGGGGTGAGCAGTTCTTC. The chain couples TRBV27 to TRBJ2-1, with 7 nucleotides matching TRBD1. Trimming took 6 bases from V and 9 from J; bases not matched to a gene: 11. The CDR3 has 14 amino acids. Germline assignment: CDR1 MNHEY and CDR2 SMNVEV (reference sequence).

This clonotype was counted many times. J is TRBJ2-5 and V is TRBV27; 9 bases are shared with TRBD2. V lost 2 bases to trimming and J lost 11 bases; unmatched junction nucleotides: 12. Germline loops: CDR1 MNHEY, CDR2 SMNVEV (reference sequence). This CDR3 spans 15 amino acids. CDR3 protein: CASSLRHDGTSIQYF. CDR3 sequence (DNA): TGTGCCAGCAGTTTAAGGCATGACGGGACTAGCATACAGTACTTC.

This clonotype was observed at least ten times. The V and J genes are TRBV4-3 and TRBJ2-1, with 11 nucleotides matching TRBD2. Germline values: CDR1 LGHNA, CDR2 YSLEER. The CDR3 spans 17 residues. With V trimmed by 4 bases and J by 8 bases, 13 bases remained unmatched. CDR3: CASSPLLSGGARHEQFF. The CDR3, as DNA: TGCGCCAGCAGCCCCCTACTTAGCGGGGGGGCTAGACATGAGCAGTTCTTC.

The sample holds a few counts of this clonotype. The chain couples TRBV7-9 to TRBJ1-3, with 7 bases fitting TRBD1. Germline-derived CDR1 and CDR2 are SEHNR and FQNEAQ (reference sequence). The CDR3 contains 12 residues. The DNA of the CDR3 is TGTGGCCGACAGGGTTCTGGAAACACCATATATTTT. This encodes CGRQGSGNTIYF. Together with reference TRBV7-9 and TRBJ1-3, the CDR3 gives the full variable domain: DTGVSQNPRHKITKRGQNVTFRCDPISEHNRLYWYRQTLGQGPEFLTYFQNEAQLEKSRLLSDRFSAERPKGSFSTLEIQRTEQGDSAMYLCGRQGSGNTIYFGEGSWLTVV.

V gene TRBV29-1 combines with J gene TRBJ2-3, with TRBD2 matching over 9 bases. The CDR3 consists of 15 residues. V lost 7 bases and J lost 3; bases outside the gene matches: 11. Germline V CDR1 and CDR2: SQVTM, ANQGSEA. CDR3 coding DNA: TGCAGCGCCCGGGCTAGCGGGATAACGACAGATACGCAGTATTTT. Its protein product is CSARASGITTDTQYF.

This clonotype has a handful of counts. The rearrangement uses TRBV9 and TRBJ2-7, with TRBD1 matching 9 bases. Germline CDR1 and CDR2: SGDLS and YYNGEE. This CDR3 spans 14 amino acids. The junction had 5 bases not matched to a gene; V was cut back by 2 bases and J by 5 bases. CDR3 in amino acids: CASSVLQGADEQYF. The DNA for the CDR3 is TGTGCCAGCAGCGTCTTACAGGGGGCTGACGAGCAGTACTTC.

V and J are TRBV5-1 and TRBJ2-2; possible D gene TRBD1, 6 bases. Germline V gene data show CDR1 as SGHRS and CDR2 as YFSETQ. The CDR3 extends over 15 amino acids. V lost 4 bases and J lost 1, with 11 bases in between. CDR3 bases: TGCGCCAGCAGCCGGGACACACAGAACACCGGGGAGCTGTTTTTT. Its protein is CASSRDTQNTGELFF.

The rearrangement links TRBV10-2 to TRBJ2-3; TRBD1 might be the D (5 bases). CDR1 and CDR2 from the germline V gene are WSHSY and SAAADI. Deletions cut 0 bases from V and 0 bases from J, with 25 bases between. This CDR3 has 21 amino acids. As DNA, the CDR3 is TGCGCCAGCAGTGAGTCTAGCCCAGGGCAACTTTATAGAGCTAGCACAGATACGCAGTATTTT. This codes for CASSESSPGQLYRASTDTQYF.

On this clonotype itself: With a much larger clone just one base away, this may be a read error. The V gene is TRBV28, the J gene TRBJ1-5, with D perhaps matching TRBD1 (5 bases). The germline gives CDR1 MDHEN, CDR2 SYDVKM. CDR3 size: 12 residues. The CDR3 nucleotides are TGTGCCAGCCGTTTCAGGGCACAGCCCCAGCATTTT. Translated: CASRFRAQPQHF.

This clonotype was detected ten times or more. The chain combines TRBV2 with TRBJ1-6; no reliable D call. The CDR3 length is 15 residues. Deletions cut 1 base from V and 5 bases from J, with 9 bases between. Per germline, CDR1 SNHLY and CDR2 FYNNEI. The CDR3 sequence is CASSEEFANNSPLHF. DNA of the CDR3: TGTGCCAGCAGTGAAGAGTTCGCGAATAATTCACCCCTCCACTTT.

This clonotype appeared a few times. This chain joins TRBV7-3 and TRBJ2-1; no definite D call. Germline assignment: CDR1 SGHTA and CDR2 FQGTGA. Trimming removed 0 bases at V and 10 bases at J, with 13 bases between. The CDR3 consists of 14 residues. The CDR3 DNA is TGTGCCAGCAGCTTAACAAGTAAGAACAGCGAGCAGTTCTTC. It codes for CASSLTSKNSEQFF.

This clonotype was observed at least ten times. The rearrangement joins TRBV2 to TRBJ2-7, with D uncertain. CDR1 is SNHLY and CDR2 is FYNNEI in the germline V gene. The V end lost 4 bases, the J end lost 2 bases, and 0 bases lay between the germline ends. The CDR3 is made up of 10 amino acids. The CDR3 DNA follows: TGTGCCAGCAGTGCCTACGAGCAGTACTTC. Its translation: CASSAYEQYF.

There are many counts of this clonotype. This sequence joins TRBV6-1 and TRBJ2-1, with 9 bases lining up with TRBD1. V lost 7 bases to trimming and J lost 8 bases; unmatched junction nucleotides: 9. CDR3 length equals 14 residues. CDR1 MNHNS and CDR2 SASEGT come from the germline V gene. The CDR3 DNA follows: TGTGCCAGCACACAGACAGGGGGAGATTATGAGCAGTTCTTC. It encodes CASTQTGGDYEQFF.

V usage is TRBV5-1 and J usage is TRBJ2-5; the match to TRBD2 covers 8 bases. With 4 bases clipped from V and 2 bases from J, the junction kept 4 bases outside the gene matches. The CDR3 is made up of 14 amino acids. From germline, CDR1 is SGHRS and CDR2 YFSETQ. The CDR3 nucleotides are TGCGCCAGCAGCCCGGGGGGGATACAAGAGACCCAGTACTTC. Protein sequence: CASSPGGIQETQYF.

This clonotype was picked up many times. This rearrangement joins TRBV18 to TRBJ1-4; D perhaps matches TRBD1 (5 bases). The CDR3 extends over 15 amino acids. Trimming pared 3 bases from V and 4 bases from J, leaving 12 bases between. CDR1 and CDR2 (germline): KGHSH, LQKENI. In DNA, the CDR3 is TGTGCCAGCTCACCTAGTGGGACCGATAATGAAAAACTGTTTTTT. Its protein is CASSPSGTDNEKLFF.

The sample holds many counts of this clonotype. The chain couples TRBV3-1 to TRBJ1-2; the D gene is possibly TRBD1 (5 bases). Trimming took off 2 bases at V and 4 bases at J, with 11 bases between the two ends. The CDR3 is 14 residues long. CDR1 and CDR2 (germline): LGHDT, YNNKEL (reference sequence). In DNA, the CDR3 is TGTGCCAGCAGCCAACAGGGATTGGGCTATGGCTACACCTTC. Translated: CASSQQGLGYGYTF.